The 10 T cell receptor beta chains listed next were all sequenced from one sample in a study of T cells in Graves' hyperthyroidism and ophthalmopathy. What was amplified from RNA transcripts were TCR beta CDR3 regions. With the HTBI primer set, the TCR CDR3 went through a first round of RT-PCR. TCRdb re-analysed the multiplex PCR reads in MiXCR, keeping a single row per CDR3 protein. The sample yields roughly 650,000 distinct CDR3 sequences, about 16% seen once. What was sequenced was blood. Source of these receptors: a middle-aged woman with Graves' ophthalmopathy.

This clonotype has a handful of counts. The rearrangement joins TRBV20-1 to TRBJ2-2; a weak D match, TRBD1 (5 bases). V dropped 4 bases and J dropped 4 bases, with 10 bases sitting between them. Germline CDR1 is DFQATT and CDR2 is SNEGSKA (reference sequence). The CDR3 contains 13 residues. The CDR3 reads CSAMLGRTGELFF. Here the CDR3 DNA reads TGCAGTGCTATGTTGGGGCGCACCGGGGAGCTGTTTTTT.

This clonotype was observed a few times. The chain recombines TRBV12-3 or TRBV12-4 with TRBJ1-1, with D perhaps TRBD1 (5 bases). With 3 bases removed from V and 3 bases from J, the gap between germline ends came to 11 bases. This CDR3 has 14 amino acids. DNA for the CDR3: TGTGCCAGCAGTTTGGGCCGACAGTACACTGAAGCTTTCTTT. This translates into CASSLGRQYTEAFF.

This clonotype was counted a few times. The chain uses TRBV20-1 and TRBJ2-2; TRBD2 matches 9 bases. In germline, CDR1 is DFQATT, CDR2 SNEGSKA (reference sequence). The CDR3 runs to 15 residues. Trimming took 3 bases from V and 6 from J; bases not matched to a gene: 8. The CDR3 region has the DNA TGCAGTGCTAGCCCGGCGGGGGGGCGTTCCGGGGAGCTGTTTTTT. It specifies CSASPAGGRSGELFF.

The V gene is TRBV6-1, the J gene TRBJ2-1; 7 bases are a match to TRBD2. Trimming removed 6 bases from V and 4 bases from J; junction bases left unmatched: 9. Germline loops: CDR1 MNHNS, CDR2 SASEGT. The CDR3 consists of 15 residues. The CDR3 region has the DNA TGTGCCAGCAGCACCGACGGGGGGTCTTACAATGAGCAGTTCTTC. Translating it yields CASSTDGGSYNEQFF.

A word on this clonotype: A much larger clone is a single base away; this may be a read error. CDR3 in DNA: TGTGCCAGCACTGGGGACAGGGGAAGCACCGGGGAGCGGTTTTTT. The encoded protein is CASTGDRGSTGERFF. V is TRBV12-3 or TRBV12-4 and J is TRBJ2-2; 10 bases line up with TRBD1. This CDR3 contains 15 residues.

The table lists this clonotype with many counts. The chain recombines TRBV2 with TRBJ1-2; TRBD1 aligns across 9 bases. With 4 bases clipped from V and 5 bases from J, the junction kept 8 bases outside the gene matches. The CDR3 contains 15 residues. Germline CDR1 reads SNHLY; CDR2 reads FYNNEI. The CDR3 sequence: CASSGRDRVVYGYTF. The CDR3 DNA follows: TGTGCCAGCAGTGGGAGGGACAGGGTGGTGTATGGCTACACCTTC.

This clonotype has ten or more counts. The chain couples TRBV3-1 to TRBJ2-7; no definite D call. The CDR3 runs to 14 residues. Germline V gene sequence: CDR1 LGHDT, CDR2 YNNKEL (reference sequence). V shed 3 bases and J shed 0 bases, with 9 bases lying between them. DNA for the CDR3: TGTGCCAGCAGCCACACCGGTGCCTCCTACGAGCAGTACTTC. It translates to CASSHTGASYEQYF.

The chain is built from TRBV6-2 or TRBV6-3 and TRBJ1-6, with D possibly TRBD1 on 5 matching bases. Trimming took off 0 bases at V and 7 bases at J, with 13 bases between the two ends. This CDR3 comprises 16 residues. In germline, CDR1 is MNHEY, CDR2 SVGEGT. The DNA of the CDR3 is TGTGCCAGCAGTTACTCGGTGGCGGGGCCCAATTCACCCCTCCACTTT. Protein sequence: CASSYSVAGPNSPLHF.

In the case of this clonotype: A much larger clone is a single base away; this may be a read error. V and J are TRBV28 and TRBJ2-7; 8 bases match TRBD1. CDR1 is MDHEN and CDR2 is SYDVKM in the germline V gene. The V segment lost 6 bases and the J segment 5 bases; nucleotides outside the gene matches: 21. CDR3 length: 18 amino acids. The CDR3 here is CASRRVQGAIFTTHEQYF. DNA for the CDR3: TGTGCCAGCAGGCGGGTGCAGGGGGCAATATTTACCACCCACGAGCAGTACTTC.

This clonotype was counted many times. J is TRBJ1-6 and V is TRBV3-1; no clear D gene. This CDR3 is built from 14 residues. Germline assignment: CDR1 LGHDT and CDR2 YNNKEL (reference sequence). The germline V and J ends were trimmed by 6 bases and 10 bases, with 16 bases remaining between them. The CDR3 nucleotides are TGTGCCAGCAGGGACGCTGCCCGTGCCTCACCCCTCCACTTT. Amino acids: CASRDAARASPLHF.